This T cell receptor (beta chain) emerged from a study of cytomegalovirus exposure and HLA in healthy donors. The primer mix had 60 Vbeta and 13 Jbeta primers. The repertoire was sequenced with immunoSEQ multiplex PCR; TCRdb's copy has only in-frame clones and lacks some. The profile shows about 150,000 clones, around 70% of them singletons. Details on this clone: Its antigen is unknown.

Germline loops: CDR1 SGDLS, CDR2 YYNGEE. V lost 3 bases and J lost 4; bases outside the gene matches: 6. The CDR3 is 16 residues long. The study, taken as a whole, reports: It was about 180 TCR beta chains that were listed as cytomegalovirus-associated. DRB1 showed the most TCR associations and HLA-C the fewest in a later analysis, as rates varied by HLA locus.

The receptor's source is a middle-aged man in good health and CMV-seronegative. Sequenced input: PBMCs. V usage is TRBV9 and J usage is TRBJ2-1, with 11 bases fitting TRBD1. In DNA form, the CDR3 reads TGTGCCAGCAGCGCCTTTGGGACAGGGGGTTACAATGAGCAGTTCTTC. Its translation is CASSAFGTGGYNEQFF. Using reference TRBV9 and TRBJ2-1 for the parts outside the CDR3, the full variable domain is DSGVTQTPKHLITATGQRVTLRCSPRSGDLSVYWYQQSLDQGLQFLIQYYNGEERAKGNILERFSAQQFPDLHSELNLSSLELGDSALYFCASSAFGTGGYNEQFFGPGTRLTVL.